Below are 24 T cell receptor beta chains sequenced from a single sample in a study of human T cells and chemical hapten exposure. Time point indicated: patch test 1, 2 weeks after DPC sensitization. Treatment given: therapeutic diphenylcyclopropenone sensitization with weekly scalp DPC. Each CDR3 protein gets one entry after TCRdb re-called the RACE reads with MiXCR. The top ten hold over 2% of the sample, which has about 380,000 distinct CDR3 sequences, more than 4.5% seen once. Sequences were derived from whole blood, sampled in connection with sensitization to the hapten diphenylcyclopropenone (DPC). These TCRs come from a woman aged 50 to 60 with alopecia areata. Some clones in this sample may be carry-over from other donors' samples.

The gene calls are TRBV4-2 and TRBJ2-7, with 8 bases matching TRBD1. This CDR3 is 15 amino acids long. Germline-derived CDR1 and CDR2 are LGHNA and YNFKEQ. V trimming: 0 bases; J trimming: 4 bases; junction bases outside the gene matches: 5. The CDR3 region is CASSQDLTGEYEQYF. In DNA, the CDR3 is TGTGCCAGCAGCCAAGATCTGACAGGGGAATACGAGCAGTACTTC.

This clonotype was seen at least ten times. V gene TRBV28 combines with J gene TRBJ2-7; D is unresolved. CDR1 is MDHEN, CDR2 SYDVKM, per germline. V was trimmed by 4 bases and J by 5 bases, leaving 9 bases between them. The CDR3 spans 12 residues. This CDR3 is CASSSHPHEQYF. DNA for the CDR3: TGTGCCAGCAGTTCCCATCCTCACGAGCAGTACTTC.

This clonotype was counted at least ten times. V and J are TRBV15 and TRBJ1-3, with 10 bases identical to TRBD1. Germline loops: CDR1 LNHNV, CDR2 YYDKDF (reference sequence). This CDR3 spans 15 amino acids. The V and J ends lost 5 bases and 2 bases, in that order; junction bases with no gene match: 3. The CDR3 sequence: CATSPDRGPGNTIYF. CDR3 sequence (DNA): TGTGCCACCAGCCCCGACAGGGGGCCTGGAAACACCATATATTTT.

In this sample, this clonotype turned up many times. The chain recombines TRBV28 with TRBJ1-5, with 10 nucleotides matching TRBD1. V was clipped by 10 bases and J by 5 bases; unmatched bases: 5. Germline loops: CDR1 MDHEN, CDR2 SYDVKM. The CDR3 is 13 residues long. This CDR3 reads CATGTGEYQPQHF. The CDR3 nucleotides read TGTGCCACCGGGACAGGGGAATATCAGCCCCAGCATTTT.

In this sample, this clonotype turned up many times. The chain has TRBV5-1 and TRBJ1-1; D is ambiguous. The V and J ends lost 0 bases and 6 bases respectively, with 18 bases between them. The germline V gene encodes CDR1 SGHRS and CDR2 YFSETQ. The CDR3 covers 16 residues. The CDR3 nucleotides read TGCGCCAGCAGCTTGGGCCGGGAGAGGAGAGTACCTGAAGCTTTCTTT. Translating it yields CASSLGRERRVPEAFF.

This clonotype was recorded many times. V is TRBV6-1 and J is TRBJ1-5; D unresolved. The CDR3 covers 10 residues. With 6 bases removed from V and 9 bases from J, the gap between germline ends came to 6 bases. Germline V gene data show CDR1 as MNHNS and CDR2 as SASEGT. The CDR3 spells CASRPWPQHF. The CDR3 bases are TGTGCCAGCAGGCCTTGGCCCCAGCATTTT.

The V gene is TRBV11-2, the J gene TRBJ2-1; 10 positions match TRBD2. The CDR3 spans 16 residues. Germline lookup yields CDR1 SGHAT and CDR2 FQNNGV. Trimming removed 4 bases from V and 8 bases from J; junction bases left unmatched: 11. For the CDR3, the DNA is TGTGCCAGCAGCTCCTCAGCGGGGGGGCCTTTGGATGAGCAGTTCTTC. Its translation is CASSSSAGGPLDEQFF. The whole variable domain, filled in from reference TRBV11-2 and TRBJ2-1, reads EAGVAQSPRYKIIEKRQSVAFWCNPISGHATLYWYQQILGQGPKLLIQFQNNGVVDDSQLPKDRFSAERLKGVDSTLKIQPAKLEDSAVYLCASSSSAGGPLDEQFFGPGTRLTVL.

Many counts were recorded for this clonotype. This chain connects TRBV5-1 to TRBJ2-3; D might be TRBD2 (5 bases). With 6 bases removed from V and 2 bases from J, the gap between germline ends came to 13 bases. The CDR3 spans 14 residues. CDR1 and CDR2 from the germline V gene are SGHRS and YFSETQ. CDR3 protein: CASTLTGYTDTQYF. The CDR3 region has the DNA TGCGCCAGCACCCTAACGGGGTACACAGATACGCAGTATTTT.

This clonotype has a handful of counts. The rearrangement links TRBV6-1 to TRBJ1-6; 7 bases agree with TRBD1. Germline V gene data show CDR1 as MNHNS and CDR2 as SASEGT. This CDR3 is 16 amino acids long. V dropped 4 bases and J dropped 6; count of bases not matched to a gene: 9. CDR3 protein: CASSASPGGSNSPLHF. The CDR3 DNA reads TGTGCCAGCAGTGCAAGTCCAGGGGGAAGTAATTCACCCCTCCACTTT.

This clonotype was picked up many times. The chain is built from TRBV28 and TRBJ1-6; D gene ambiguous. The CDR3 is 15 residues long. With 3 bases removed from V and 0 bases from J, the gap between germline ends came to 6 bases. The germline V gene encodes CDR1 MDHEN and CDR2 SYDVKM. CDR3 in DNA: TGTGCCAGCAGTTTTCAGAGCTCCTATAATTCACCCCTCCACTTT. Amino acid sequence: CASSFQSSYNSPLHF.

This clonotype was picked up many times. This chain joins TRBV18 and TRBJ1-1, with no clear D. Trimming cost V 0 bases and J 6 bases, with 8 bases left between them. This CDR3 is built from 13 residues. In germline, CDR1 is KGHSH, CDR2 LQKENI. The CDR3 sequence is CASSPPPPAEAFF. CDR3 coding DNA: TGTGCCAGCTCACCACCCCCCCCGGCTGAAGCTTTCTTT.

This clonotype was observed at least ten times. The chain uses TRBV13 and TRBJ1-1; a weak D match, TRBD1 (5 bases). Per germline, CDR1 PRHDT and CDR2 FYEKMQ (reference sequence). The CDR3 totals 13 residues. V lost 7 bases, J lost 3 bases, and 12 bases lay in between. For the CDR3, the DNA is TGTGCCAGCAACGGGGGAAAGGACACTGAAGCTTTCTTT. Translation gives CASNGGKDTEAFF.

This clonotype was recorded many times. The rearrangement links TRBV7-2 to TRBJ2-7, with D uncertain. Per the germline V gene, CDR1 is SGHTA and CDR2 is FQGNSA. Trimming shortened V by 5 bases and J by 0 bases, and 5 bases separated the two germline ends. CDR3 length: 12 amino acids. This CDR3 reads CASSLFSYEQYF. For the CDR3, the DNA is TGTGCCAGCAGCCTGTTCTCCTACGAGCAGTACTTC. Full variable domain (remainder filled in from reference TRBV7-2 and TRBJ2-7): GAGVSQSPSNKVTEKGKDVELRCDPISGHTALYWYRQSLGQGLEFLIYFQGNSAPDKSGLPSDRFSAERTGGSVSTLTIQRTQQEDSAVYLCASSLFSYEQYFGPGTRLTVT.

This clonotype was observed many times. The V gene is TRBV9, the J gene TRBJ2-5, with 12 bases aligning to TRBD2. CDR3 length: 15 residues. CDR1 SGDLS and CDR2 YYNGEE come from the germline V gene. V gave up 3 bases and J gave up 4 bases; unmatched junction bases: 4. Here the CDR3 reads CASSAASGGVETQYF. The CDR3, as DNA: TGTGCCAGCAGCGCCGCTAGCGGGGGGGTAGAGACCCAGTACTTC.

CDR3 amino acids: CATSRGVQPYEQYF. CDR3 bases: TGTGCCACCAGCAGAGGAGTTCAGCCCTACGAGCAGTACTTC. V usage is TRBV15 and J usage is TRBJ2-7; D unclear. The CDR3 runs 14 residues. Trimming pared 1 base from V and 2 bases from J, leaving 9 bases between. Per the germline V gene, CDR1 is LNHNV and CDR2 is YYDKDF (reference sequence).

The chain has TRBV5-1 and TRBJ2-7; D possibly corresponds to TRBD2 (5 bases). Trimming removed 0 bases at V and 2 bases at J, with 9 bases between. This CDR3 region has 14 residues. Germline lookup yields CDR1 SGHRS and CDR2 YFSETQ. The CDR3 nucleotides are TGCGCCAGCAGCTTGGCCCTCGGGACCTACGAGCAGTACTTC. This sequence encodes CASSLALGTYEQYF.

This clonotype has a count of ten or more. V and J are TRBV12-3 or TRBV12-4 and TRBJ2-1, with unresolved D. V lost 3 bases and J lost 0, with 15 bases in between. The CDR3 is made up of 17 amino acids. CDR3 in DNA: TGTGCCAGCAGTTTCAGGACCGGTCCTAGCTCCTACAATGAGCAGTTCTTC. It translates to CASSFRTGPSSYNEQFF.

This clonotype came up a few times. The V call is TRBV12-3 or TRBV12-4, the J call TRBJ2-7; 7 bases are shared with TRBD1. This CDR3 region has 17 residues. V shed 6 bases and J 3 bases; nucleotides not matched to a gene: 17. The CDR3 DNA follows: TGTGCCAGCAGACCTTTAGGGACCAACAGGGGCGGCTACGAGCAGTACTTC. This gives the protein CASRPLGTNRGGYEQYF.

This clonotype came up a few times. The rearrangement joins TRBV13 to TRBJ2-1, with D possibly matching TRBD1 (6 bases). CDR3 length: 13 amino acids. Germline V gives CDR1 PRHDT, CDR2 FYEKMQ (reference sequence). The V end lost 3 bases, the J end lost 5 bases, and 8 bases lay between the germline ends. CDR3 nucleotide sequence: TGTGCCAGCAGCTTGGACAGCGACAATGAGCAGTTCTTC. It encodes CASSLDSDNEQFF.

This clonotype has just a few counts. The V gene is TRBV12-3 or TRBV12-4, the J gene TRBJ2-3, with TRBD2 identical over 14 bases. V dropped 5 bases and J dropped 1; count of bases not matched to a gene: 8. The CDR3 consists of 18 residues. The CDR3 coding sequence is TGTGCCAGCAGTCCCGGGACTAGCGGGAGCCCTCGCACAGATACGCAGTATTTT. This gives the protein CASSPGTSGSPRTDTQYF.

The table lists this clonotype with many counts. The gene calls are TRBV12-3 or TRBV12-4 and TRBJ1-1; D is uncertain. The ends were cut back, 5 bases at V and 6 bases at J, with 10 bases in the middle. CDR3 size: 12 residues. The CDR3 DNA reads as TGTGCCAGCAGTCCGTGGGGTGCTGAAGCTTTCTTT. Its translation is CASSPWGAEAFF.

This clonotype was counted at least ten times. The rearrangement uses TRBV7-8 and TRBJ1-5, with D hard to call. Per germline, CDR1 SGHVS and CDR2 FQNEAQ. The CDR3 sequence is 15 residues long. Trimming cost V 4 bases and J 2 bases, with 12 bases left between them. The CDR3 DNA is TGTGCCAGCAGCTCCGGGGTAATTGGCAATCAGCCCCAGCATTTT. Encoded protein: CASSSGVIGNQPQHF.

This clonotype has more than one count but fewer than ten. The chain carries TRBV7-8 and TRBJ2-5, with D possibly called TRBD1 or TRBD2 (5 bases each). Germline V CDR1 and CDR2: SGHVS, FQNEAQ. The CDR3 loop spans 14 amino acids. Trimming cost V 2 bases and J 4 bases, with 11 bases left between them. CDR3 loop: CASSLSPGGETQYF. CDR3 nucleotide sequence: TGTGCCAGCAGCTTAAGCCCTGGGGGAGAGACCCAGTACTTC. Filled out from reference TRBV7-8 and TRBJ2-5, the complete variable domain reads GAGVSQSPRYKVAKRGQDVALRCDPISGHVSLFWYQQALGQGPEFLTYFQNEAQLDKSGLPSDRFFAERPEGSVSTLKIQRTQQEDSAVYLCASSLSPGGETQYFGPGTRLLVL.

This clonotype was picked up a small number of times. The rearrangement links TRBV10-3 to TRBJ2-1, with 9 positions matching TRBD2. The CDR3 extends over 16 amino acids. V was pared by 4 bases and J by 7 bases, with 11 bases of the junction left unmatched. Per the germline V gene, CDR1 is ENHRY and CDR2 is SYGVKD. The CDR3 sequence: CAISGGLAIQSNEQFF. The CDR3 DNA sequence: TGTGCCATCAGTGGGGGACTAGCCATTCAGAGTAATGAGCAGTTCTTC.